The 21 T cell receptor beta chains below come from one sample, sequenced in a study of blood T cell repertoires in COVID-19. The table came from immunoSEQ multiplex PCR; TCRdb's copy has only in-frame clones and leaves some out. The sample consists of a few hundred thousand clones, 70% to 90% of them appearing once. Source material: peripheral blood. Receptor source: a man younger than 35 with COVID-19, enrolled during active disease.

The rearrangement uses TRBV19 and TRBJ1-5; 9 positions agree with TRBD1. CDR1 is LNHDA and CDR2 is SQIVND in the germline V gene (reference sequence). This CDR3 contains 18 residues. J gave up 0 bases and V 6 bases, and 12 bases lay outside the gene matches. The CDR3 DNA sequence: TGTGCCAGTAGCCCCGGACAGGGGATCACATATAGCAATCAGCCCCAGCATTTT. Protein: CASSPGQGITYSNQPQHF.

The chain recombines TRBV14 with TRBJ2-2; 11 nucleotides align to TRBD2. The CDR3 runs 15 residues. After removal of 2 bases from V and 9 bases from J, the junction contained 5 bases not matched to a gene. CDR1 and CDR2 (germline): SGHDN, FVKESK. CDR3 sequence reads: CASSQFSGGARELFF. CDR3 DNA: TGTGCCAGCAGCCAATTTAGCGGGGGGGCCCGGGAGCTGTTTTTT.

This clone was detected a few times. Here the CDR3 reads CASSDPGRDTEAFF. In nucleotides, the CDR3 is TGTGCCAGCAGTGACCCCGGGAGGGACACTGAAGCTTTCTTT. The genes are TRBV25-1 and TRBJ1-1; D gene uncertain. The germline V gene encodes CDR1 MGHDK and CDR2 SYGVNS. There are 14 residues in the CDR3. V lost 3 bases to trimming and J lost 3 bases, with 11 bases between them.

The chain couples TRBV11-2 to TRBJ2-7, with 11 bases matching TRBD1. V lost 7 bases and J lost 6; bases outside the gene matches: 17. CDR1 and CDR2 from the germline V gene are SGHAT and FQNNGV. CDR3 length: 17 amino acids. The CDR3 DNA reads TGTGCCAGCACCGGACAGGGGGCGCCGGATCGGTCACGCGAGCAGTACTTC. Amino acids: CASTGQGAPDRSREQYF.

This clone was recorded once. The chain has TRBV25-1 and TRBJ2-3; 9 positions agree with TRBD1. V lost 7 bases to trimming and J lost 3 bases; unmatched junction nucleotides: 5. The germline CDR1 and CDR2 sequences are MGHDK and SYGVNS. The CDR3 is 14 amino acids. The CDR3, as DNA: TGTGCCAGCACCTCGACAGGGGGAACAGATACGCAGTATTTT. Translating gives CASTSTGGTDTQYF.

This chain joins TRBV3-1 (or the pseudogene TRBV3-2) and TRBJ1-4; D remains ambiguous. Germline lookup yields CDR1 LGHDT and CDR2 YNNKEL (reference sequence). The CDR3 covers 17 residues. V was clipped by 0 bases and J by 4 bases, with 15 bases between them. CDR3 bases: TGTGCCAGCAGCCAAGATGAGTCTCCAACCTATAATGAAAAACTGTTTTTT. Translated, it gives CASSQDESPTYNEKLFF.

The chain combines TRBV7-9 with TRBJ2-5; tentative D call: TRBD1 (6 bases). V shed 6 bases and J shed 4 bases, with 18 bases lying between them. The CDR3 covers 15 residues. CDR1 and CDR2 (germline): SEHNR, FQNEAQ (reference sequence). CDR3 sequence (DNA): TGTGCCAGCAGAAGTACAGGGATGAGGAGAGAGACCCAGTACTTC. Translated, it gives CASRSTGMRRETQYF.

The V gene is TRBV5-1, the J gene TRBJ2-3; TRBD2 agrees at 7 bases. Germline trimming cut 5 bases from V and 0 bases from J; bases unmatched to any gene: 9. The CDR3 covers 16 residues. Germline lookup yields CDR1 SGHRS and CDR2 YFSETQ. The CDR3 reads CASRLGWEGSTDTQYF. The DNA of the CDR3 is TGCGCCAGCAGGCTGGGGTGGGAGGGGAGCACAGATACGCAGTATTTT.

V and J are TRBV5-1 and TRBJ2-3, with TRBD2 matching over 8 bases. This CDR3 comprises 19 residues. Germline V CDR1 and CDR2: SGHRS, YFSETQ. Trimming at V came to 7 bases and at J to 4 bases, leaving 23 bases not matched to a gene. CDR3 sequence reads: CASRSIATSEEKGPDTQYF. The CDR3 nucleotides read TGCGCCAGCCGGAGTATCGCGACTAGCGAAGAGAAGGGACCAGATACGCAGTATTTT. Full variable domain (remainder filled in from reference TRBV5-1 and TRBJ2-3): KAGVTQTPRYLIKTRGQQVTLSCSPISGHRSVSWYQQTPGQGLQFLFEYFSETQRNKGNFPGRFSGRQFSNSRSEMNVSTLELGDSALYLCASRSIATSEEKGPDTQYFGPGTRLTVL.

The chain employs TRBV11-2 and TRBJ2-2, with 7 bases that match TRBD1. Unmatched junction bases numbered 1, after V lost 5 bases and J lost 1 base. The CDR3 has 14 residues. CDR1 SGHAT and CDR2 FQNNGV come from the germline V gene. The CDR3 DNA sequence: TGTGCCAGCAGCCACAGGGGGAACACCGGGGAGCTGTTTTTT. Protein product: CASSHRGNTGELFF.

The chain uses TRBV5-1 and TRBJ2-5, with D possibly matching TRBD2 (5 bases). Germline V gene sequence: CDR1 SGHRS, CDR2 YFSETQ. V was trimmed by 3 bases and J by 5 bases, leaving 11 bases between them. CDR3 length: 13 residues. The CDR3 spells CASSYGLPETQYF. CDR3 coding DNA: TGCGCCAGCAGCTATGGACTCCCGGAGACCCAGTACTTC.

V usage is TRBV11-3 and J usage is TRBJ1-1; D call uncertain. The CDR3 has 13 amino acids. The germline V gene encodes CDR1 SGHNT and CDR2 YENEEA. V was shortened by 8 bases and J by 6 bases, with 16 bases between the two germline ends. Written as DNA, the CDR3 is TGTGCCAGCCGGGTCCGAGGTATGGCTGAAGCTTTCTTT. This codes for CASRVRGMAEAFF.

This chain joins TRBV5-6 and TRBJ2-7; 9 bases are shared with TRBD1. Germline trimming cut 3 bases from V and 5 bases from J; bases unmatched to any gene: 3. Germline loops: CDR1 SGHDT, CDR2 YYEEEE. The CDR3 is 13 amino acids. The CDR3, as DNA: TGTGCCAGCAGCTGGACAGGGGAGGACGAGCAGTACTTC. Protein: CASSWTGEDEQYF.

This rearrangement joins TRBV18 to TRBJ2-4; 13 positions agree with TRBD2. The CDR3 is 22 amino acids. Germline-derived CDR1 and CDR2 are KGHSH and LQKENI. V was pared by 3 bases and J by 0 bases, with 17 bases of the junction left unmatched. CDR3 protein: CASSPPLWAGTSGTLAKNIQYF. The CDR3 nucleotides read TGTGCCAGCTCACCGCCCCTGTGGGCCGGGACTAGCGGGACCCTAGCCAAAAACATTCAGTACTTC.

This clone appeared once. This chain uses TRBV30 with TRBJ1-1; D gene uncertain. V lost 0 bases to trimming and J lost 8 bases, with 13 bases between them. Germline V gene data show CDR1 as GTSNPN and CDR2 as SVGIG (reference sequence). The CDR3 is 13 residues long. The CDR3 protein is CAWSVPWASEAFF. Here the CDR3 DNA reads TGTGCCTGGAGTGTGCCATGGGCGAGCGAAGCTTTCTTT.

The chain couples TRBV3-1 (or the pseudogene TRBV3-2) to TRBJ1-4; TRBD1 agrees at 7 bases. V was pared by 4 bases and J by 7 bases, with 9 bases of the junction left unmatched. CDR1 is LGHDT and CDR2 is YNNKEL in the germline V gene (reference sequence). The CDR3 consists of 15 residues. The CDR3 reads CASSRKTGMGEKLFF. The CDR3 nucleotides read TGTGCCAGCAGCCGCAAGACAGGGATGGGTGAAAAACTGTTTTTT.

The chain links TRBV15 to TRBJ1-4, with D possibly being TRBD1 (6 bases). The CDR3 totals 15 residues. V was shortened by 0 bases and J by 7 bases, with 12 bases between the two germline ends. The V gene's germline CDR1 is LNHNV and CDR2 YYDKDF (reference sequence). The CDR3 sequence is CATSRDPGAGEKLFF. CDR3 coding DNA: TGTGCCACCAGCAGAGACCCAGGGGCAGGTGAAAAACTGTTTTTT.

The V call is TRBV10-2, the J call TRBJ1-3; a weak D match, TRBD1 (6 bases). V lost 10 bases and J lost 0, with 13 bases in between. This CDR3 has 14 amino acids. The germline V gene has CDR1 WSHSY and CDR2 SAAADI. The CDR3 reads CATSDSNSGNTIYF. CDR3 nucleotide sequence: TGCGCCACCTCGGACAGCAACTCTGGAAACACCATATATTTT.

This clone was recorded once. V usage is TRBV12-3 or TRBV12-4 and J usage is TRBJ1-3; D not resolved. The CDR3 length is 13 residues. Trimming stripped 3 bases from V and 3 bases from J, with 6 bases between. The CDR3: CASSFYGGNTIYF. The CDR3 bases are TGTGCCAGCAGTTTCTACGGTGGAAACACCATATATTTT.

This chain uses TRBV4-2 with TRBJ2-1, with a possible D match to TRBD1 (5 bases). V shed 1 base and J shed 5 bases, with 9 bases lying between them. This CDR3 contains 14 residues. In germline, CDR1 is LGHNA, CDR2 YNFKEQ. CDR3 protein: CASSQVGPNNEQFF. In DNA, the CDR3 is TGTGCCAGCAGCCAAGTGGGGCCGAACAATGAGCAGTTCTTC.

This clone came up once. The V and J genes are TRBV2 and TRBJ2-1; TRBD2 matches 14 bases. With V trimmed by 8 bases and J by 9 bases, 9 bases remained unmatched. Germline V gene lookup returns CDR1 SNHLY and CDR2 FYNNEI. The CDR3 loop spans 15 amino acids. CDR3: CASEAGTSGSGEQFF. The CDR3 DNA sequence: TGTGCCAGCGAAGCAGGGACTAGCGGGAGTGGTGAGCAGTTCTTC.